This T cell receptor (beta chain) is from a study of response to subunit inactivated influenza vaccine. CDR1 and CDR2 (germline): SGHRS, YFSETQ. This CDR3 is built from 15 residues. Trimming removed 1 base from V and 1 base from J, with 10 bases in between. One entry per CDR3 protein, called by TCRdb with MiXCR from the RT-PCR reads. The sample has hundreds of thousands of distinct CDR3 sequences, approximately 14% seen once. Study-level results: Authors suggested that a seasonal influenza vaccination recruits few new T cells each time.

The sample holds a few counts of this clonotype. Its antigen is unknown. The rearrangement links TRBV5-1 to TRBJ2-3; D unclear. The specimen comprised PBMCs from blood, sampled roughly 12 days after vaccination. This receptor was taken from a man aged 45 to 65 who received an inactivated influenza vaccine. CDR3 coding DNA: TGCGCCAGCAGCTTGCTTGGCGCCCGCACAGATACGCAGTATTTT. It translates to CASSLLGARTDTQYF.